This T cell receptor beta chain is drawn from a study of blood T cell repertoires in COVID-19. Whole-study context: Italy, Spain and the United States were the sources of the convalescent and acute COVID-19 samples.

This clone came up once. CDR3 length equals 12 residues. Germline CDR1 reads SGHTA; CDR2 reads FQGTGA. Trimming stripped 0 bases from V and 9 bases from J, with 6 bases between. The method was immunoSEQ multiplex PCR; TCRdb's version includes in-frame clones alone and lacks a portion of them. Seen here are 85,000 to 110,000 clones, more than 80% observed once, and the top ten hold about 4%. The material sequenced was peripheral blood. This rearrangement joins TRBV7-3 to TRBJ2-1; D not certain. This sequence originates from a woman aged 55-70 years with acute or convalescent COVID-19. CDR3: CASSLTYSEQFF. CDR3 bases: TGTGCCAGCAGCTTAACTTACTCTGAGCAGTTCTTC. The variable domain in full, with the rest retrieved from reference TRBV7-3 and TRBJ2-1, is GAGVSQTPSNKVTEKGKYVELRCDPISGHTALYWYRQSLGQGPEFLIYFQGTGAADDSGLPNDRFFAVRPEGSVSTLKIQRTERGDSAVYLCASSLTYSEQFFGPGTRLTVL.